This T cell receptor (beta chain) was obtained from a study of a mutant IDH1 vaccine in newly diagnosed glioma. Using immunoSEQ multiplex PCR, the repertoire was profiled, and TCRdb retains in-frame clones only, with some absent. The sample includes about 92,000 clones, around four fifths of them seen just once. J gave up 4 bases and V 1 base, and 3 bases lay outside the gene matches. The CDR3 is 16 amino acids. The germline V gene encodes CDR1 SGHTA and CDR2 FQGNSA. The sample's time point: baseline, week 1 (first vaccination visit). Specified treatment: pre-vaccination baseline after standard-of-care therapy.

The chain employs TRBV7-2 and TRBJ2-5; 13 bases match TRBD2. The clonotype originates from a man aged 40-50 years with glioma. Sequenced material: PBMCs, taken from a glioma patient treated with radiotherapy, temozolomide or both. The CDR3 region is CASSLGLAGGGETQYF. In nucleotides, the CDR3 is TGTGCCAGCAGCTTAGGACTAGCGGGGGGAGGAGAGACCCAGTACTTC.